This entry lists 6 T cell receptor beta chains sequenced from one sample in a study of cytomegalovirus exposure and HLA in healthy donors. The assay was immunoSEQ multiplex PCR, and TCRdb's table has in-frame clones only and misses some. The sample shows 86,000 or so clones, almost 97% of them seen only once. Input material: PBMCs. The origin of the receptors is a man younger than 35 in good health and CMV-seropositive.

This chain connects TRBV7-9 to TRBJ2-2; 7 bases map to TRBD1. The J segment lost 0 bases and the V segment lost 4 bases, leaving 2 bases of the junction unmatched. The germline gives CDR1 SEHNR, CDR2 FQNEAQ (reference sequence). The CDR3 has 15 residues. The CDR3 region has the DNA TGTGCCAGCAGCTCGGGACAGTCGAACACCGGGGAGCTGTTTTTT. As protein: CASSSGQSNTGELFF. Combining the CDR3 with reference TRBV7-9 and TRBJ2-2 gives the whole variable domain DTGVSQNPRHKITKRGQNVTFRCDPISEHNRLYWYRQTLGQGPEFLTYFQNEAQLEKSRLLSDRFSAERPKGSFSTLEIQRTEQGDSAMYLCASSSGQSNTGELFFGEGSRLTVL.

V and J are TRBV6-1 and TRBJ2-5; D may be TRBD1 (6 bases). V gave up 4 bases and J gave up 5 bases, with 14 bases separating them. Germline V gene sequence: CDR1 MNHNS, CDR2 SASEGT. CDR3 length: 14 amino acids. CDR3 sequence reads: CASSVEWGRETQYF. The CDR3 DNA sequence: TGTGCCAGCAGTGTAGAGTGGGGGCGGGAGACCCAGTACTTC.

The chain uses TRBV2 and TRBJ1-2, with D tentatively TRBD1 (5 bases). V was shortened by 4 bases and J by 4 bases, with 13 bases between the two germline ends. The CDR3 length is 14 residues. Germline V gene lookup returns CDR1 SNHLY and CDR2 FYNNEI. The CDR3 here is CASSVGRGAYGYTF. In nucleotides, the CDR3 is TGTGCCAGCAGTGTGGGAAGGGGTGCCTATGGCTACACCTTC.

The CDR3 DNA is TGTGCCAGCAGCTTAGGGGGGACAGGGCGCTACGAGCAGTACTTC. Protein: CASSLGGTGRYEQYF. The chain couples TRBV7-9 to TRBJ2-7; 9 bases fit TRBD1. The junction had 4 bases not matched to a gene; V was cut back by 1 base and J by 3 bases. Germline values: CDR1 SEHNR, CDR2 FQNEAQ (reference sequence). This CDR3 contains 15 residues.

The chain recombines TRBV7-2 with TRBJ2-1; TRBD2 matches at 16 bases. The CDR3 totals 15 residues. Germline assignment: CDR1 SGHTA and CDR2 FQGNSA. V was pared by 5 bases and J by 7 bases, with 2 bases of the junction left unmatched. This chain's CDR3 is CASSLGLAGGNEQFF. DNA of the CDR3: TGTGCCAGCAGCCTGGGACTAGCGGGAGGGAATGAGCAGTTCTTC.

This clone was detected only once. The rearrangement joins TRBV28 to TRBJ1-1; 8 bases agree with TRBD1. The CDR3 sequence is 14 residues long. Germline-derived CDR1 and CDR2 are MDHEN and SYDVKM. V shed 6 bases, J shed 7 bases, and the junction held 10 bases outside the gene matches. CDR3 DNA sequence: TGTGCCAGCAGGACAGGGGACAGACCCCGTGAAGCTTTCTTT. Translated: CASRTGDRPREAFF.